This TCR beta chain was sequenced in a study of blood T cell repertoires in COVID-19. Some clones are missing from TCRdb's copy, which holds only in-frame ones; the method was immunoSEQ multiplex PCR. Seen here are some 150,000 clones, under 90% observed once, and the top ten hold under 9.5%. Germline CDR1 SGHNT, CDR2 YYREEE (reference sequence). The V end was cut by 5 bases, the J end by 2 bases, with 10 bases between. This CDR3 has 13 amino acids. The source material was peripheral blood. This chain joins TRBV5-4 and TRBJ1-2; D not resolved. The receptor was derived from a woman aged 80 or over in a cohort sampled during active or convalescent COVID-19. CDR3 region: CASRPPENYGYTF. In DNA, the CDR3 is TGTGCCAGCAGACCTCCAGAAAACTATGGCTACACCTTC. Full variable domain (outside the CDR3, taken from reference TRBV5-4 and TRBJ1-2): ETGVTQSPTHLIKTRGQQVTLRCSSQSGHNTVSWYQQALGQGPQFIFQYYREEENGRGNFPPRFSGLQFPNYSSELNVNALELDDSALYLCASRPPENYGYTFGSGTRLTVV.